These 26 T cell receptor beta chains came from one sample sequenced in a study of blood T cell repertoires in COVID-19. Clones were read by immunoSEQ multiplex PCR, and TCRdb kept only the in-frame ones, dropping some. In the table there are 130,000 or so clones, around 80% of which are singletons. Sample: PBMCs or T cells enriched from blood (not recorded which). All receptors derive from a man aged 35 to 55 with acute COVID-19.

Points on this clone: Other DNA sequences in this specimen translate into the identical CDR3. CDR3 residues: CASSSGQGTEAFF. In DNA form, the CDR3 reads TGTGCCAGCAGTAGCGGTCAGGGGACTGAAGCTTTCTTT. The chain joins TRBV28 to TRBJ1-1, with D tentatively TRBD1 (6 bases). This CDR3 spans 13 amino acids. Germline CDR1 MDHEN, CDR2 SYDVKM. V was trimmed by 5 bases and J by 5 bases, leaving 12 bases between them.

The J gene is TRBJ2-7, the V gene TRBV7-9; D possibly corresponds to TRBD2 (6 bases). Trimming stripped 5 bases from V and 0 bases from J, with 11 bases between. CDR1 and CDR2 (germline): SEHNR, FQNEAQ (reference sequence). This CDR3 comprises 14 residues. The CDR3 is CASSRDSFSYEQYF. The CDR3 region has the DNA TGTGCCAGCAGCCGGGACTCCTTCTCCTACGAGCAGTACTTC.

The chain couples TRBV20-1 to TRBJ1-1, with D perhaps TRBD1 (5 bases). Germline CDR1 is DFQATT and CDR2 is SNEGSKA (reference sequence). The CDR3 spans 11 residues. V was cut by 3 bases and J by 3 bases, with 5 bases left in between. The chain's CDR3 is CSARGHTEAFF. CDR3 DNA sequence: TGCAGTGCTAGGGGGCACACTGAAGCTTTCTTT.

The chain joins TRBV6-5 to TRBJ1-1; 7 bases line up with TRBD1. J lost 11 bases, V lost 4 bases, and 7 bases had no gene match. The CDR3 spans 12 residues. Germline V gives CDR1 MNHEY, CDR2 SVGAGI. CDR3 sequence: CASSLGQAGAFF. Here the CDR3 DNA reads TGTGCCAGCAGTTTAGGACAGGCCGGGGCTTTCTTT.

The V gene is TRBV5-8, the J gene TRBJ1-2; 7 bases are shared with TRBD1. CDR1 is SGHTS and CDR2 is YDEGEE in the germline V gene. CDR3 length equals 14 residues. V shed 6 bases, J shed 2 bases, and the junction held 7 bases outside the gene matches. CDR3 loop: CASIEGGQNYGYTF. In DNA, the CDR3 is TGTGCCAGCATCGAAGGGGGACAGAACTATGGCTACACCTTC.

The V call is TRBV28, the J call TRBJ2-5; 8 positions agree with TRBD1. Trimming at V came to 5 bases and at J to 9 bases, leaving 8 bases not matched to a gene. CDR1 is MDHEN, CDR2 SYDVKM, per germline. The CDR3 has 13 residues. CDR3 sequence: CASSRGQGEAQYF. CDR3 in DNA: TGTGCCAGCAGTCGAGGACAGGGTGAGGCCCAGTACTTC.

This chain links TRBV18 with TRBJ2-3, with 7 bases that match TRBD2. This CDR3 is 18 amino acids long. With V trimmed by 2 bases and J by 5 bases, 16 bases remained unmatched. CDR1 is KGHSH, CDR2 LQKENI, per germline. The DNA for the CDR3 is TGTGCCAGCTCACCAATGGAGGGAGGGCCCTCGTTCATAGATACGCAGTATTTT. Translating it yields CASSPMEGGPSFIDTQYF. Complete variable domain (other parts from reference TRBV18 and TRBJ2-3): NAGVMQNPRHLVRRRGQEARLRCSPMKGHSHVYWYRQLPEEGLKFMVYLQKENIIDESGMPKERFSAEFPKEGPSILRIQQVVRGDSAAYFCASSPMEGGPSFIDTQYFGPGTRLTVL.

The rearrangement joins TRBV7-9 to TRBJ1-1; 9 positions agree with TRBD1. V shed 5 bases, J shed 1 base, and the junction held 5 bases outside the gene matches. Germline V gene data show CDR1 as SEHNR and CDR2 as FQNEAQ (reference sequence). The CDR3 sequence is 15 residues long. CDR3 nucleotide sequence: TGTGCCAGCAGCGCCCCGGGACAGGGGAACACTGAAGCTTTCTTT. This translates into CASSAPGQGNTEAFF.

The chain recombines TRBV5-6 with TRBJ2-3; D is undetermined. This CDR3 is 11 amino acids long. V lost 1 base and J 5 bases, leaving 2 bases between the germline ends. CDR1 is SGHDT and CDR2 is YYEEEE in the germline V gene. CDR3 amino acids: CASSLLDTQYF. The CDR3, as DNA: TGTGCCAGCAGCTTGCTAGATACGCAGTATTTT.

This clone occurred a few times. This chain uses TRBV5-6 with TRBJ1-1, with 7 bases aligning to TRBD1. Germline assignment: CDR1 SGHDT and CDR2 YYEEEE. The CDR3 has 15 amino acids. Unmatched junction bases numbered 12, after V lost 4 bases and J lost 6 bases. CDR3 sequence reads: CASSLFDRARAEAFF. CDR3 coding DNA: TGTGCCAGCAGCCTCTTCGACAGGGCTCGCGCTGAAGCTTTCTTT.

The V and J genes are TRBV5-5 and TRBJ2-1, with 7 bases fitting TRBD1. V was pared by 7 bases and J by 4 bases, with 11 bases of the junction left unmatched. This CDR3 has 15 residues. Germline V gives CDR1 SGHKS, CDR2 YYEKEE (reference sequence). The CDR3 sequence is CASYFPGTEYNEQFF. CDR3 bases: TGTGCCAGCTACTTCCCCGGGACAGAGTACAATGAGCAGTTCTTC.

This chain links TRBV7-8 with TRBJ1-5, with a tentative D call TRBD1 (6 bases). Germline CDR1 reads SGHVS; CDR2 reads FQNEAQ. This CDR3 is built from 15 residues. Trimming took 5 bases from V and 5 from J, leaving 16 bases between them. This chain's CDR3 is CASSARDISDQPQHF. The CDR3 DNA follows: TGTGCCAGCAGCGCCCGGGACATATCTGATCAGCCCCAGCATTTT.

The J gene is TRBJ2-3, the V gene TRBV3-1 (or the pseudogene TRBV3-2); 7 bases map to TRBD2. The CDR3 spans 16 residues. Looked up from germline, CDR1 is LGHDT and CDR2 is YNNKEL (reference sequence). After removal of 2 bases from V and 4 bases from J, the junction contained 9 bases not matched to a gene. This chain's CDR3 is CASSQFLAGLSDTQYF. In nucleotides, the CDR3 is TGTGCCAGCAGCCAATTCTTAGCGGGTCTCTCAGATACGCAGTATTTT.

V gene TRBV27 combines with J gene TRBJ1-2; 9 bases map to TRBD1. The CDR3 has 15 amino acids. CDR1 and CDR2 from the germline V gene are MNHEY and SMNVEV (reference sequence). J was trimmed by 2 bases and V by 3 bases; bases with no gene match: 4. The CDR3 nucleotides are TGTGCCAGCAGTTTTTCCGGGACAGGGAACTATGGCTACACCTTC. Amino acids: CASSFSGTGNYGYTF.

CDR3 sequence reads: CASSSLQGAHNEAFF. DNA of the CDR3: TGTGCCAGCAGTTCCCTACAGGGGGCGCATAATGAAGCTTTCTTT. J is TRBJ1-1 and V is TRBV28; 9 positions match TRBD1. J lost 7 bases, V lost 4 bases, and 10 bases had no gene match. This CDR3 spans 15 amino acids. The germline V gene has CDR1 MDHEN and CDR2 SYDVKM. Supplemented by reference TRBV28 and TRBJ1-1, the full variable domain reads DVKVTQSSRYLVKRTGEKVFLECVQDMDHENMFWYRQDPGLGLRLIYFSYDVKMKEKGDIPEGYSVSREKKERFSLILESASTNQTSMYLCASSSLQGAHNEAFFGQGTRLTVV.

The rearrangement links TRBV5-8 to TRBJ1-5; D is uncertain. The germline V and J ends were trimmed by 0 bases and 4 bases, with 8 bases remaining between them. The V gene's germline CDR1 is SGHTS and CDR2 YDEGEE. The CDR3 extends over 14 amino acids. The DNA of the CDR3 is TGTGCCAGCAGCTTGGAAGCGGGGAATCAGCCCCAGCATTTT. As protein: CASSLEAGNQPQHF.

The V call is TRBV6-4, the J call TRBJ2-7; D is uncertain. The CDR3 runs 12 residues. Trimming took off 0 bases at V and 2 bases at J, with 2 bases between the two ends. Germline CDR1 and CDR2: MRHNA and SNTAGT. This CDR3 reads CASSDSTYEQYF. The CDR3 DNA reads TGTGCCAGCAGTGACTCCACCTACGAGCAGTACTTC.

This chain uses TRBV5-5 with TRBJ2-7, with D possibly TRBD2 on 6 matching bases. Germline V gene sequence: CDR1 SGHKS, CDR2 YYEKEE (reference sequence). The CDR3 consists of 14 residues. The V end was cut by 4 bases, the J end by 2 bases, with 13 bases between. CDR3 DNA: TGTGCCAGCAGCCCCTCGGGGGACGCCTACGAGCAGTACTTC. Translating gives CASSPSGDAYEQYF.

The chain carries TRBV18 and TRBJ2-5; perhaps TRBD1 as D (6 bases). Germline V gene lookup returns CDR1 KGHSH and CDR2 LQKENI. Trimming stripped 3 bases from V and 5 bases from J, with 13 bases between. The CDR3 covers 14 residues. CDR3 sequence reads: CASSPLTGQETQYF. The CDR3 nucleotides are TGTGCCAGCTCACCGCTCACAGGGCAGGAGACCCAGTACTTC.

DNA for the CDR3: TGTGCCAGCAGCTTCGGGACAGCTGGAAACACTGAAGCTTTCTTT. It translates to CASSFGTAGNTEAFF. This chain connects TRBV28 to TRBJ1-1, with 7 positions matching TRBD1. Germline CDR1 and CDR2: MDHEN and SYDVKM. V lost 6 bases to trimming and J lost 2 bases; unmatched junction nucleotides: 9. There are 15 residues in the CDR3.

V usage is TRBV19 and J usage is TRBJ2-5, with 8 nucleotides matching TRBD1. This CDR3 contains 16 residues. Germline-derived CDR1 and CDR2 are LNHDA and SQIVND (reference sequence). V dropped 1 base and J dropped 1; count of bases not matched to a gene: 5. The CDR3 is CASSIGQGLGQETQYF. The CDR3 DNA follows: TGTGCCAGTAGTATAGGACAGGGGTTAGGCCAAGAGACCCAGTACTTC.

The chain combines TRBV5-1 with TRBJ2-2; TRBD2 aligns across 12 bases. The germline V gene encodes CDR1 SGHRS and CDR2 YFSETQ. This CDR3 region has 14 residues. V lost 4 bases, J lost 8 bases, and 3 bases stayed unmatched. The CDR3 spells CASSLGLAGGELFF. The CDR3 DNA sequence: TGCGCCAGCAGCCTTGGACTAGCGGGAGGGGAGCTGTTTTTT.

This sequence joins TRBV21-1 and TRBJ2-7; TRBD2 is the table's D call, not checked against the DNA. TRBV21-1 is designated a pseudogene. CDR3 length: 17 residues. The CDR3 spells CASSKGIRARRRLGQYF. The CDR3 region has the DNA TGTGCCAGCAGCAAAGGTATAAGGGCTAGGAGGAGATTAGGGCAGTACTTC.

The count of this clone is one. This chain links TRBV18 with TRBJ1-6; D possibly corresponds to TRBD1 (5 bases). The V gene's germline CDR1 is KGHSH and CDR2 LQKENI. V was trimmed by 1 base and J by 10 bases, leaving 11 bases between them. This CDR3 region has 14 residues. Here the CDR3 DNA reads TGTGCCAGCTCACCACAAGGGGATGGGTCACCCCTCCACTTT. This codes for CASSPQGDGSPLHF.

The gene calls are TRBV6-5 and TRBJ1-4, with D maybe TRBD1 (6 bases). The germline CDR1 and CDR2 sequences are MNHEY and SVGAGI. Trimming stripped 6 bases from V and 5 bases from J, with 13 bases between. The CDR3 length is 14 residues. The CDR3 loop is CASSARTENEKLFF. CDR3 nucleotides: TGTGCCAGCAGCGCCCGGACAGAAAATGAAAAACTGTTTTTT.

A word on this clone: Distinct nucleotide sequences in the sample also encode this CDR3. The CDR3 nucleotides read TGTGCCAGCAGTTCACAGGGGGCTAACTATGGCTACACCTTC. This sequence encodes CASSSQGANYGYTF. The V gene is TRBV2, the J gene TRBJ1-2; TRBD1 agrees at 8 bases. This CDR3 region has 14 residues. In germline, CDR1 is SNHLY, CDR2 FYNNEI. The ends lost 5 bases at V and 0 bases at J; junction bases unmatched: 2. Combining the CDR3 with reference TRBV2 and TRBJ1-2 gives the whole variable domain EPEVTQTPSHQVTQMGQEVILRCVPISNHLYFYWYRQILGQKVEFLVSFYNNEISEKSEIFDDQFSVERPDGSNFTLKIRSTKLEDSAMYFCASSSQGANYGYTFGSGTRLTVV.